This T cell receptor (beta chain) was retrieved from a study of blood T cell repertoires in COVID-19 (dated by TCRdb to about 2020). For the study in its entirety: Recovered participants in ImmuneRACE Cohort 3 were defined by two consecutive negative NP/OP PCR tests, clearance by a healthcare professional, or resolution of symptoms. The collaborator samples originated in the United States, Italy and Spain and spanned the acute and convalescent phases of COVID-19. The prospective study material was composed of cDNA or gDNA derived from T cells, B-cell-depleted T cells, or PBMCs. Samples were obtained from the ongoing ImmuneRACE study (first 160 participants) and from some 1,200 subjects provided by 6 global collaborators. Nearly every sample came with metadata listing a de-identified subject ID, COVID-19 status, age in years and sex. Subjects who had been exposed to COVID-19, were actively infected with it, or had recovered from it provided the deeply sampled blood TCRbeta repertoires that made up the dataset. A freely available public database, intended as a resource for researchers studying the immune response to SARS-CoV-2, is where the repertoires were released. Where available, HLA class I and class II types were taken from metadata supplied by the sample provider and were not determined by assay-based typing.

Study-wide findings and limitations: The quantity of clinical and demographic metadata differed by source and by participant and was supplied without curation.

Trimming costs V 3 bases and J 6 bases, and their ends lie 18 bases apart. The CDR1 and CDR2 encoded by the germline V gene (reference sequence) are DFQATT and SNEGSKA. Spanning cysteine to phenylalanine, the CDR3 consists of 15 amino acids. Only the CDR3 region is kept as DNA, spanning 45 bases read in frame from base 1. Of note for this clone: It lacks a known antigen. No base quality values were provided; no much bigger clone lies one nucleotide off.

In the prospective study, participants were about 18 to 95 years old, resided in about two dozen geographic areas of the United States, and were enrolled through a virtual design. In the prospective study, participants were assigned to cohorts based on the clinical history participants reported in a screening survey and a study questionnaire. In the prospective study, whole blood, serum and a nasopharyngeal or oropharyngeal swab were collected from each participant by mobile phlebotomists. Additional blood draws and questionnaires over an approximately 2-month period could optionally be provided by prospective study participants. Before DNA extraction, prospective study blood samples were shipped either frozen or at room temperature. TCRbeta CDR3 regions were amplified from genomic DNA using the immunoSEQ Assay, a bias-controlled multiplex PCR. Turning to the authors' computational methods: Nucleated cell counts per sample were estimated from amplification of reference gene primers within the assay. Sequence reads were collapsed and filtered to measure the absolute abundance of every unique TCRbeta CDR3 rearrangement. For each sample, productive Simpson clonality was calculated as the square root of Simpson's diversity index over productive rearrangements. This immuneACCESS table, as held by TCRdb, lists in-frame sequences with V and J called but not all clones. Of the missing ones, under half trace to an unresolved V gene in checked studies; the others have no known cause. The DNA was the basis for D and trimming; V, J and clone size are from that table. Recorded for this sample are 350,000 to 450,000 clones; about 90% of them occurred a single time. More than 1.5% of the sample goes to the ten largest clones.

The receptor chain draws on TRBV20-1 and TRBJ1-5; TRBD1 could be the D gene, as 5 bases match. This receptor was taken from a man aged 40-50 years in a cohort exposed to, infected with or recovered from COVID-19 (not recorded which). The specimen sequenced was PBMCs or T cells enriched from blood (not recorded which). For the CDR3, the sequence is CSASQGAGIIQPQHF. The bases are TGCAGTGCTAGTCAAGGGGCTGGGATAATTCAGCCCCAGCATTTT.